The 21 T cell receptor beta chains below were found in one sample sequenced in a study of blood T cell repertoires in COVID-19. TCRdb's copy holds only in-frame clones and misses some; the assay was immunoSEQ multiplex PCR. The sample lists fewer than 80,000 clones, more than 75% occurring once. The sample consisted of peripheral blood. These receptors were collected from a woman aged 80 or older with active or convalescent COVID-19.

The chain links TRBV2 to TRBJ1-2; 11 nucleotides align to TRBD1. The trim removed 6 bases at V and 4 bases at J, leaving 4 bases unmatched. The CDR3 is 14 residues long. From germline, CDR1 is SNHLY and CDR2 FYNNEI. CDR3 sequence: CASSRTGGAYGYTF. Written as DNA, the CDR3 is TGTGCCAGCAGCAGGACAGGGGGCGCCTATGGCTACACCTTC. The full variable domain, in which reference TRBV2 and TRBJ1-2 provide the parts outside the CDR3, is EPEVTQTPSHQVTQMGQEVILRCVPISNHLYFYWYRQILGQKVEFLVSFYNNEISEKSEIFDDQFSVERPDGSNFTLKIRSTKLEDSAMYFCASSRTGGAYGYTFGSGTRLTVV.

This chain uses TRBV19 with TRBJ2-7, with a weak D call TRBD2 (6 bases). The CDR3 extends over 16 amino acids. V gave up 5 bases and J gave up 4 bases, with 21 bases separating them. CDR1 is LNHDA, CDR2 SQIVND, per germline (reference sequence). The CDR3 loop is CASSRISRGPLYEQYF. The CDR3 DNA reads TGTGCCAGTAGTCGAATATCGCGGGGACCTCTATACGAGCAGTACTTC. Combining the CDR3 with reference TRBV19 and TRBJ2-7 gives the whole variable domain DGGITQSPKYLFRKEGQNVTLSCEQNLNHDAMYWYRQDPGQGLRLIYYSQIVNDFQKGDIAEGYSVSREKKESFPLTVTSAQKNPTAFYLCASSRISRGPLYEQYFGPGTRLTVT.

The genes are TRBV7-9 and TRBJ1-2; D remains unclear. Germline V gene data show CDR1 as SEHNR and CDR2 as FQNEAQ (reference sequence). V lost 5 bases and J lost 2, with 3 bases in between. CDR3 size: 11 residues. CDR3 DNA: TGTGCCAGCAGCCGGAACTATGGCTACACCTTC. Protein product: CASSRNYGYTF.

The chain couples TRBV6-6 to TRBJ1-1, with 7 bases identical to TRBD1. Per germline, CDR1 MNHNY and CDR2 SVGAGI (reference sequence). CDR3 length: 14 amino acids. Trimming at V came to 5 bases and at J to 1 base, leaving 4 bases not matched to a gene. CDR3 residues: CASSRRTGNTEAFF. CDR3 coding DNA: TGTGCCAGCAGTCGCCGGACAGGGAACACTGAAGCTTTCTTT.

The chain has TRBV28 and TRBJ1-1; D ambiguous. The CDR3 runs to 15 residues. The germline CDR1 and CDR2 sequences are MDHEN and SYDVKM. V gave up 3 bases and J gave up 0 bases, with 11 bases separating them. The CDR3 coding sequence is TGTGCCAGCAGTTTCGATAGGCGGATGAACACTGAAGCTTTCTTT. As protein: CASSFDRRMNTEAFF.

The chain uses TRBV20-1 and TRBJ2-6; the match to TRBD1 covers 7 bases. V dropped 3 bases and J dropped 6; count of bases not matched to a gene: 8. Germline V gene sequence: CDR1 DFQATT, CDR2 SNEGSKA (reference sequence). CDR3 size: 15 residues. The CDR3, as DNA: TGCAGTGCTAGTAAGGGGCAGGGGGTGGCCAACGTCCTGACTTTC. This sequence encodes CSASKGQGVANVLTF.

The chain couples TRBV4-3 to TRBJ1-4; TRBD1 is a possible D gene (5 bases). Trimming cost V 0 bases and J 8 bases, with 10 bases left between them. Germline V gene sequence: CDR1 LGHNA, CDR2 YSLEER. This CDR3 region has 14 residues. The CDR3 DNA sequence: TGCGCCAGCAGCCAAGATCCAGGGAGGGAAAAACTGTTTTTT. Its protein is CASSQDPGREKLFF.

V and J are TRBV4-3 and TRBJ2-3; 8 bases are a match to TRBD2. The CDR3 extends over 14 amino acids. From germline, CDR1 is LGHNA and CDR2 YSLEER. V lost 4 bases and J lost 2; bases outside the gene matches: 2. The CDR3 protein is CASSRSGATDTQYF. The CDR3 region has the DNA TGCGCCAGCAGCCGTAGCGGGGCCACAGATACGCAGTATTTT.

V is TRBV9 and J is TRBJ1-1; TRBD1 is a possible D gene (5 bases). CDR3 length: 13 amino acids. Germline values: CDR1 SGDLS, CDR2 YYNGEE. Trimming took 5 bases from V and 6 from J, leaving 14 bases between them. CDR3 sequence (DNA): TGTGCCAGCAGTCCAAACTGGGGGGCTGAAGCTTTCTTT. It specifies CASSPNWGAEAFF. The full variable domain, completed using reference TRBV9 and TRBJ1-1, is DSGVTQTPKHLITATGQRVTLRCSPRSGDLSVYWYQQSLDQGLQFLIQYYNGEERAKGNILERFSAQQFPDLHSELNLSSLELGDSALYFCASSPNWGAEAFFGQGTRLTVV.

This chain links TRBV6-5 with TRBJ2-7; a weak D match, TRBD2 (5 bases). Per the germline V gene, CDR1 is MNHEY and CDR2 is SVGAGI. Trimming shortened V by 6 bases and J by 1 base, and 13 bases separated the two germline ends. The CDR3 has 14 residues. CDR3 sequence reads: CASSHRETSYEQYF. The CDR3 DNA reads as TGTGCCAGCAGCCACCGGGAAACTTCCTACGAGCAGTACTTC.

The chain combines TRBV24-1 with TRBJ1-5, with D tentatively TRBD1 (6 bases). Per germline, CDR1 KGHDR and CDR2 SFDVKD. The length of the CDR3 is 15 residues. Trimming removed 3 bases at V and 6 bases at J, with 14 bases between. CDR3 in amino acids: CATSDPGQPSQPQHF. In nucleotides, the CDR3 is TGTGCCACCAGTGATCCCGGACAGCCCAGTCAGCCCCAGCATTTT.

This CDR3 reads CASSANRGGTEAFF. CDR3 DNA sequence: TGTGCCAGCAGTGCGAACAGGGGTGGCACTGAAGCTTTCTTT. This sequence joins TRBV6-6 and TRBJ1-1; 7 bases line up with TRBD1. This CDR3 contains 14 residues. Germline loops: CDR1 MNHNY, CDR2 SVGAGI (reference sequence). The V gene end was trimmed by 5 bases and the J gene end by 4 bases; junction bases not matched to a gene: 7.

The V call is TRBV5-1, the J call TRBJ2-3; 9 nucleotides agree with TRBD2. The CDR3 runs to 16 residues. Germline-derived CDR1 and CDR2 are SGHRS and YFSETQ. With 4 bases clipped from V and 1 base from J, the junction kept 7 bases outside the gene matches. CDR3 protein: CASSPGTSIRTDTQYF. CDR3 sequence (DNA): TGCGCCAGCAGCCCCGGGACTAGCATTCGCACAGATACGCAGTATTTT. The variable domain in full, with the rest retrieved from reference TRBV5-1 and TRBJ2-3, is KAGVTQTPRYLIKTRGQQVTLSCSPISGHRSVSWYQQTPGQGLQFLFEYFSETQRNKGNFPGRFSGRQFSNSRSEMNVSTLELGDSALYLCASSPGTSIRTDTQYFGPGTRLTVL.

This chain connects TRBV4-2 to TRBJ2-2, with TRBD2 matching 7 bases. J gave up 5 bases and V 7 bases, and 10 bases lay outside the gene matches. Per the germline V gene, CDR1 is LGHNA and CDR2 is YNFKEQ. The CDR3 covers 15 residues. CDR3 sequence reads: CASNLAGRGTGELFF. The CDR3 region has the DNA TGTGCCAGCAACCTGGCAGGGAGGGGTACCGGGGAGCTGTTTTTT.

This rearrangement joins TRBV29-1 to TRBJ2-2; 8 bases align to TRBD1. Germline CDR1 SQVTM, CDR2 ANQGSEA. This CDR3 has 14 residues. The trim removed 3 bases at V and 5 bases at J, leaving 5 bases unmatched. The CDR3 sequence: CSVEDRVATGELFF. The CDR3 nucleotides are TGCAGCGTTGAGGACAGGGTCGCGACCGGGGAGCTGTTTTTT.

This clone was detected a few times. The rearrangement links TRBV5-1 to TRBJ2-5; possible D gene TRBD1, 6 bases. The CDR3 spans 21 residues. V gave up 0 bases and J gave up 4 bases, with 31 bases separating them. Looked up from germline, CDR1 is SGHRS and CDR2 is YFSETQ. This chain's CDR3 is CASSLVGHPAGAQIRGETQYF. In DNA, the CDR3 is TGCGCCAGCAGCTTGGTAGGGCATCCCGCAGGGGCGCAGATACGGGGAGAGACCCAGTACTTC.

The chain employs TRBV12-3 or TRBV12-4 and TRBJ2-1; D ambiguous. The CDR3 totals 11 residues. V lost 1 base and J lost 10, with 5 bases in between. The CDR3 DNA sequence: TGTGCCAGCAGTTTAGGGCAGGAGCAGTTCTTC. Its protein product is CASSLGQEQFF.

A few counts support this clone. Here the CDR3 reads CASTSGVGTGELFF. The DNA of the CDR3 is TGTGCCAGCACTTCAGGGGTTGGTACCGGGGAGCTGTTTTTT. V and J are TRBV6-5 and TRBJ2-2; perhaps TRBD1 as D (6 bases). Germline CDR1 is MNHEY and CDR2 is SVGAGI. The CDR3 runs 14 residues. The V and J ends lost 7 bases and 5 bases respectively, with 14 bases between them.

The chain combines TRBV10-3 with TRBJ2-7; tentatively, D is TRBD1 (6 bases). In germline, CDR1 is ENHRY, CDR2 SYGVKD. V lost 3 bases, J lost 3 bases, and 18 bases lay in between. This CDR3 region has 16 residues. CDR3 residues: CAISDPPLWDNYEQYF. CDR3 sequence (DNA): TGTGCCATCAGTGACCCCCCCCTATGGGACAACTACGAGCAGTACTTC.

The gene calls are TRBV27 and TRBJ1-2, with 8 bases aligning to TRBD1. V dropped 2 bases and J dropped 8; count of bases not matched to a gene: 7. This CDR3 contains 14 residues. CDR1 and CDR2 from the germline V gene are MNHEY and SMNVEV (reference sequence). In nucleotides, the CDR3 is TGTGCCAGCAGTTTACAGGGGGCCCTGGGGGGCTACACCTTC. Protein: CASSLQGALGGYTF.

The gene calls are TRBV5-8 and TRBJ1-1; 9 nucleotides line up with TRBD1. After removal of 0 bases from V and 8 bases from J, the junction contained 8 bases not matched to a gene. Per germline, CDR1 SGHTS and CDR2 YDEGEE. The CDR3 is made up of 15 amino acids. In DNA, the CDR3 is TGTGCCAGCAGCTTGGTTCCGGGACAGGGATTCGAAGCTTTCTTT. The encoded protein is CASSLVPGQGFEAFF.